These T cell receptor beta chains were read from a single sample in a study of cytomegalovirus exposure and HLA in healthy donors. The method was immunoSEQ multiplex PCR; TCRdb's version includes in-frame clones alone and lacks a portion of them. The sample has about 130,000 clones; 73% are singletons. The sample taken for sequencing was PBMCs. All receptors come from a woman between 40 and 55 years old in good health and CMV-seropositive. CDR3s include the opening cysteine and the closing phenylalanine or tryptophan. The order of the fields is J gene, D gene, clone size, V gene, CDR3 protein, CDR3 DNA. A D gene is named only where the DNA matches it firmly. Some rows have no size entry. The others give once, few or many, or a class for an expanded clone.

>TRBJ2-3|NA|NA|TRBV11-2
CASSLPRQANTQYF
TGTGCCAGCAGCTTACCAAGACAGGCTAATACGCAGTATTTT
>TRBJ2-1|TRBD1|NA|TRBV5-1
CASSLKHRDRGFLGPGNEQFF
TGCGCCAGCAGCCTGAAACACCGGGACAGGGGCTTCTTGGGGCCTGGCAATGAGCAGTTCTTC
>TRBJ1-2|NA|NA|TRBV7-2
CASSFSGDRDGYTF
TGTGCCAGCAGCTTCTCAGGGGATCGGGATGGCTACACCTTC
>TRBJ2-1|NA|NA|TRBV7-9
CASSLVREIVNEQFF
TGTGCCAGCAGCTTGGTGAGGGAAATCGTGAATGAGCAGTTCTTC
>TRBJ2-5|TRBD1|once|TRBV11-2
CASSTRTGRETQYF
TGTGCCAGCAGCACCCGGACAGGGAGAGAGACCCAGTACTTC
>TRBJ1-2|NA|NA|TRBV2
CASSAATTGSLTF
TGTGCCAGCAGTGCGGCTACAACAGGGTCCCTCACCTTC
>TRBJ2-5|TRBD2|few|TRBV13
CASSLKRGGETQYF
TGTGCCAGCAGCTTAAAACGGGGAGGGGAGACCCAGTACTTC
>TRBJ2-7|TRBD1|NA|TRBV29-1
CSVEKGTEPGEQYF
TGCAGCGTTGAAAAAGGGACAGAACCCGGAGAGCAGTACTTC
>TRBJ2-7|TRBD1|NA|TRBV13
CASSSDRAYEQYF
TGTGCCAGCAGCTCGGACAGGGCCTACGAGCAGTACTTC
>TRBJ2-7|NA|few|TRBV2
CASSPGGRTPYEQYF
TGTGCCAGCAGTCCAGGGGGGAGAACCCCCTACGAGCAGTACTTC
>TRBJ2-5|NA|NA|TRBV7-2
CASSFGGPQETQYF
TGTGCCAGCAGCTTCGGGGGGCCTCAAGAGACCCAGTACTTC
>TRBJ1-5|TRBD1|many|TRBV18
CASSPDDRGPSNQPQHF
TGTGCCAGCTCACCCGATGACAGGGGGCCGAGCAATCAGCCCCAGCATTTT
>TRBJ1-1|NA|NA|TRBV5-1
CASSPQIQNTEAFF
TGCGCCAGCAGCCCGCAGATACAGAACACTGAAGCTTTCTTT
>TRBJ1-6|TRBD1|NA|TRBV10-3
CAIAGQGSPLHF
TGTGCCATCGCGGGACAGGGTTCACCCCTCCACTTT
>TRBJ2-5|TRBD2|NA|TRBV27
CASSIRLAGGPSYQETQYF
TGTGCCAGCAGTATCCGATTAGCGGGGGGGCCCTCGTACCAAGAGACCCAGTACTTC
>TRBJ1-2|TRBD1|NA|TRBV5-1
CASSFNRDRGQNHHGYTF
TGCGCCAGCAGCTTTAACCGGGACAGGGGGCAAAATCACCATGGCTACACCTTC
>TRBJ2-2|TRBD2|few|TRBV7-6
CASSLVSGGYANTGELFF
TGTGCCAGCAGCCTAGTTAGCGGGGGGTACGCGAACACCGGGGAGCTGTTTTTT
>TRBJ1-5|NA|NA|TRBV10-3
CAISDRAENQPQHF
TGTGCCATCAGTGACAGGGCTGAGAATCAGCCCCAGCATTTT
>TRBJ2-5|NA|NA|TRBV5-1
CASSLAGGTEETQYF
TGCGCCAGCAGCTTGGCCGGAGGGACCGAAGAGACCCAGTACTTC
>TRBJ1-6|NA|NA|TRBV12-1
CASSKHRDSPGNSPLHF
TGTGCCAGCAGCAAGCATCGGGACAGTCCCGGTAATTCACCCCTCCACTTT
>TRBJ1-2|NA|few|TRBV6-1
CASNRRGRNYGYTF
TGTGCCAGCAACCGAAGGGGGAGAAACTATGGCTACACCTTC
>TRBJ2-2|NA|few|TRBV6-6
CASSYSTGYGELFF
TGTGCCAGCAGTTACTCCACAGGATACGGGGAGCTGTTTTTT
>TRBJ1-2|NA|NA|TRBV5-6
CASSRPDSNYGYTF
TGTGCCAGCAGCCGCCCCGACAGCAACTATGGCTACACCTTC
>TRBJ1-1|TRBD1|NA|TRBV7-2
CASSTRQGGTEAFF
TGTGCCAGCAGCACTCGACAGGGGGGGACTGAAGCTTTCTTT
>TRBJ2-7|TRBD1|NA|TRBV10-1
CASSEGQGRFSYEQYF
TGCGCCAGCAGCGAGGGACAGGGTCGTTTCTCCTACGAGCAGTACTTC
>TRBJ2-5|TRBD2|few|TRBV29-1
CSVFTGGLQETQYF
TGCAGCGTATTCACGGGGGGACTACAAGAGACCCAGTACTTC
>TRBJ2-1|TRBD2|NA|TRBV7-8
CASSPIYRLADSYNEQFF
TGTGCCAGCAGTCCAATTTACCGACTAGCGGATTCCTACAATGAGCAGTTCTTC
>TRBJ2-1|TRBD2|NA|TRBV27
CASIGLAGGGHEQFF
TGTGCCAGCATTGGACTAGCGGGAGGTGGGCATGAGCAGTTCTTC
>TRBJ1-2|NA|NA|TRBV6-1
CASIQGPDGYTF
TGTGCCAGCATACAGGGTCCCGATGGCTACACCTTC
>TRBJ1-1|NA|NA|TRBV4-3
CASSGWGAEAFF
TGCGCCAGCAGTGGTTGGGGCGCTGAAGCTTTCTTT
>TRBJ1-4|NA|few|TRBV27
CASSLRGQFNEKLFF
TGTGCCAGCAGTTTAAGAGGGCAGTTTAATGAAAAACTGTTTTTT
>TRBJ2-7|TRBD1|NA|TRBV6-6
CASSYSRQGFSYEQYF
TGTGCCAGCAGTTATTCCAGACAGGGTTTCTCCTACGAGCAGTACTTC
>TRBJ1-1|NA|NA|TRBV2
CASSGTGLVTEAFF
TGTGCCAGCAGTGGAACAGGGTTGGTCACTGAAGCTTTCTTT
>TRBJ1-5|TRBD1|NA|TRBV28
CASSLDRVQPQHF
TGTGCCAGCAGTTTGGACAGGGTTCAGCCCCAGCATTTT
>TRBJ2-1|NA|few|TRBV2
CASSERLSYNEQFF
TGTGCCAGCAGTGAGCGGTTGTCCTACAATGAGCAGTTCTTC
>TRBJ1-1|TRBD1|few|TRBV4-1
CASSQDGTVTNTEAFF
TGCGCCAGCAGCCAGGACGGGACAGTTACTAACACTGAAGCTTTCTTT
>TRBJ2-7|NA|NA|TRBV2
CASSGFNYEQYF
TGTGCCAGCAGTGGATTTAACTACGAGCAGTACTTC
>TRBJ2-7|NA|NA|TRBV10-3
CATLGQTSSYEQYF
TGTGCCACCCTAGGACAGACGAGCTCCTACGAGCAGTACTTC
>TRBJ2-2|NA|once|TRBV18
CASSPPGSVLTGELFF
TGTGCCAGCTCACCCCCGGGGTCGGTCTTAACCGGGGAGCTGTTTTTT
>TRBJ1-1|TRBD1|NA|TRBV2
CASSLDRSRAEAFF
TGTGCCAGCAGCCTGGACAGGTCGCGCGCTGAAGCTTTCTTT
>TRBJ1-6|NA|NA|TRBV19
CASSISGGGRPNSPLHF
TGTGCCAGTAGTATCTCCGGCGGGGGACGGCCGAATTCACCCCTCCACTTT
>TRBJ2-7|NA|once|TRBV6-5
CASSSARGASYEQYF
TGTGCCAGCAGTTCCGCACGGGGGGCCTCCTACGAGCAGTACTTC
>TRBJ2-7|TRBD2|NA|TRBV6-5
CASRNPREAGNF
TGTGCCAGCAGAAATCCACGGGAAGCGGGGAACTTC
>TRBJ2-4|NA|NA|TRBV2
CASSEEAGAKNIQYF
TGTGCCAGCAGTGAAGAGGCGGGGGCGAAAAACATTCAGTACTTC
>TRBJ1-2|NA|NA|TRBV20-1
CSALTGDGYTF
TGCAGTGCTCTAACGGGGGATGGCTACACCTTC
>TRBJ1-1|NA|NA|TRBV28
CASRRPRDTEAFF
TGTGCCAGCAGGAGACCTCGGGACACTGAAGCTTTCTTT
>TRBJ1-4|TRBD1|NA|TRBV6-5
CASSYSGTGGEKLFF
TGTGCCAGCAGTTACTCCGGGACAGGCGGCGAAAAACTGTTTTTT
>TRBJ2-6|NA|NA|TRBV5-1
CASSLEWQVRSGANVLTF
TGCGCCAGCAGCTTGGAGTGGCAGGTTCGCTCTGGGGCCAACGTCCTGACTTTC
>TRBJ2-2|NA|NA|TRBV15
CATSREGAGGELFF
TGTGCCACCAGCAGAGAGGGGGCTGGCGGGGAGCTGTTTTTT
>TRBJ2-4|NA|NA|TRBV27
CASSLQGNIQYF
TGTGCCAGCAGTTTACAGGGAAACATTCAGTACTTC
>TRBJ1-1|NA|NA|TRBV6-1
CASSSGRGAFF
TGTGCCAGCAGTTCGGGTCGGGGAGCTTTCTTT
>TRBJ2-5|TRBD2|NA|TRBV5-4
CASSLGTSGGSSGETQYF
TGTGCCAGCAGCTTGGGGACTAGCGGGGGCTCTTCTGGGGAGACCCAGTACTTC
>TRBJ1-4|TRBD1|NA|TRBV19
CASSVGTATNEKLFF
TGTGCCAGTAGTGTTGGGACAGCGACTAATGAAAAACTGTTTTTT
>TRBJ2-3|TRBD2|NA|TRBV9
CASSLGLAGGKTDTQYF
TGTGCCAGCAGCTTGGGACTAGCGGGGGGGAAGACAGATACGCAGTATTTT
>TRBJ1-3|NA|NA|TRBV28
CASRQGSGNTIYF
TGTGCCAGCAGACAGGGTTCTGGAAACACCATATATTTT
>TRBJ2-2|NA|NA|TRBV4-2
CASTETVKTATGELFF
TGTGCCAGCACCGAGACAGTTAAGACAGCGACCGGGGAGCTGTTTTTT
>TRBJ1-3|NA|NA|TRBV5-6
CASSFRTAGNTIYF
TGTGCCAGCAGCTTTCGGACAGCTGGAAACACCATATATTTT